Listed here are 22 T cell receptor beta chains from one sample, sequenced in a study of T cell responses to AZD1222 COVID-19 vaccine. Measured with immunoSEQ multiplex PCR; TCRdb has only the in-frame clones, and not every one. The sample consists of 120,000 or so clones, approximately 92% of them appearing once. This specimen was peripheral blood, taken on day 0 of AZD1222 vaccination. Receptor source: an adult in good health.

This clone was seen only once. The chain recombines TRBV5-1 with TRBJ2-7, with D maybe TRBD2 (5 bases). The CDR3 loop spans 15 amino acids. Germline V gene lookup returns CDR1 SGHRS and CDR2 YFSETQ. The V end lost 0 bases, the J end lost 5 bases, and 15 bases lay between the germline ends. CDR3 in DNA: TGCGCCAGCAGCTTGGGGCAGGTGGAGGCGGACGAGCAGTACTTC. Translating it yields CASSLGQVEADEQYF.

The CDR3: CASSLRDSLYNEQFF. CDR3 in DNA: TGCGCCAGCAGCCTACGGGATAGCCTCTACAATGAGCAGTTCTTC. The chain is built from TRBV5-1 and TRBJ2-1, with D perhaps TRBD2 (5 bases). The CDR3 is 15 residues long. V was shortened by 4 bases and J by 3 bases, with 14 bases between the two germline ends. Germline CDR1 SGHRS, CDR2 YFSETQ.

CDR3 sequence: CASKGVGGITGELFF. The CDR3 coding sequence is TGTGCCAGCAAGGGGGTAGGGGGCATCACCGGGGAGCTGTTTTTT. This chain joins TRBV6-5 and TRBJ2-2; 7 nucleotides agree with TRBD1. With V trimmed by 7 bases and J by 4 bases, 9 bases remained unmatched. The CDR3 runs 15 residues. Looked up from germline, CDR1 is MNHEY and CDR2 is SVGAGI.

The V call is TRBV4-1, the J call TRBJ2-7; TRBD1 or TRBD2 may be the D gene (5 bases each). This CDR3 has 15 amino acids. Trimming took 4 bases from V and 2 from J, leaving 15 bases between them. The germline gives CDR1 MGHRA, CDR2 YSYEKL. The CDR3 DNA sequence: TGCGCCAGCAGCCCAGTGAGGGACGGTGCCTACGAGCAGTACTTC. This gives the protein CASSPVRDGAYEQYF.

This clone showed up just once. This chain joins TRBV18 and TRBJ1-6, with D possibly being TRBD1 (6 bases). The V end was cut by 3 bases, the J end by 9 bases, with 6 bases between. Germline assignment: CDR1 KGHSH and CDR2 LQKENI. The CDR3 runs to 12 residues. The CDR3 DNA follows: TGTGCCAGCTCACCGGACAGTTCACCCCTCCACTTT. Protein product: CASSPDSSPLHF.

The V call is TRBV29-1, the J call TRBJ1-5; 8 nucleotides agree with TRBD1. J lost 4 bases, V lost 4 bases, and 3 bases had no gene match. CDR3 size: 13 residues. Per germline, CDR1 SQVTM and CDR2 ANQGSEA. The CDR3 DNA is TGCAGCGTTGCACAGGGGGTGAATCAGCCCCAGCATTTT. It yields the protein CSVAQGVNQPQHF.

This chain links TRBV2 with TRBJ2-2; D is perhaps TRBD1 (5 bases). The length of the CDR3 is 13 residues. Germline V gene sequence: CDR1 SNHLY, CDR2 FYNNEI. V was clipped by 7 bases and J by 1 base, with 7 bases between them. CDR3 sequence (DNA): TGTGCCAGCAAGACAGAGAACACCGGGGAGCTGTTTTTT. As protein: CASKTENTGELFF.

This chain links TRBV5-8 with TRBJ1-1, with TRBD1 matching over 7 bases. The germline V gene has CDR1 SGHTS and CDR2 YDEGEE. The V and J ends lost 3 bases and 0 bases, in that order; junction bases with no gene match: 8. The length of the CDR3 is 16 residues. CDR3 residues: CASSSNKGAMNTEAFF. For the CDR3, the DNA is TGTGCCAGCAGCTCAAACAAGGGGGCTATGAACACTGAAGCTTTCTTT.

This chain connects TRBV4-1 to TRBJ2-1; 12 bases agree with TRBD2. Losses at the gene ends were 0 bases for V and 6 bases for J; bases not matched to a gene: 12. Germline V gives CDR1 MGHRA, CDR2 YSYEKL. CDR3 size: 19 residues. The CDR3 DNA follows: TGCGCCAGCAGCCAAGATTCACACTGGACTAGCGGGACCGCCAATGAGCAGTTCTTC. Residues: CASSQDSHWTSGTANEQFF.

This clone was seen only once. The chain uses TRBV6-5 and TRBJ1-2, with D tentatively TRBD1 (6 bases). The V end was cut by 9 bases, the J end by 5 bases, with 22 bases between. CDR1 MNHEY and CDR2 SVGAGI come from the germline V gene. This CDR3 comprises 15 residues. This chain's CDR3 is CASRGTGGAGYGYTF. The CDR3 DNA is TGTGCCAGTCGGGGCACGGGGGGGGCAGGGTATGGCTACACCTTC.

The chain joins TRBV27 to TRBJ1-6; no definite D call. Germline V gene sequence: CDR1 MNHEY, CDR2 SMNVEV (reference sequence). Trimming took 2 bases from V and 8 from J, leaving 7 bases between them. The CDR3 has 13 residues. As DNA, the CDR3 is TGTGCCAGCAGTTTAATCGTTTATTCACCCCTCCACTTT. Its protein is CASSLIVYSPLHF.

The V gene is TRBV11-2, the J gene TRBJ1-2; D may be TRBD1 (6 bases). V lost 1 base and J 7 bases, leaving 13 bases between the germline ends. Germline CDR1 and CDR2: SGHAT and FQNNGV. The CDR3 has 14 amino acids. The CDR3 here is CASSLASGAGGYTF. CDR3 nucleotides: TGTGCCAGCAGCTTAGCGTCAGGGGCGGGTGGCTACACCTTC.

This chain connects TRBV21-1 to TRBJ2-7; the DNA was not compared with TRBD1, the D call given in the table. TRBV21-1 is a pseudogene. The CDR3 runs to 15 residues. CDR3 region: CASSSRGQVSYEQYF. The CDR3 DNA is TGTGCCAGCAGCAGCAGGGGACAGGTCTCCTACGAGCAGTACTTC.

This chain uses TRBV28 with TRBJ2-5; possible D gene TRBD2, 5 bases. V was shortened by 10 bases and J by 5 bases, with 17 bases between the two germline ends. CDR3 size: 13 residues. Germline CDR1 and CDR2: MDHEN and SYDVKM. CDR3 residues: CATRTFLLETQYF. CDR3 in DNA: TGTGCCACCCGGACTTTCCTATTGGAGACCCAGTACTTC.

The V and J genes are TRBV9 and TRBJ2-1; TRBD2 agrees at 12 bases. V was clipped by 4 bases and J by 4 bases; unmatched bases: 15. Germline values: CDR1 SGDLS, CDR2 YYNGEE. CDR3 length: 19 amino acids. The CDR3 DNA reads as TGTGCCAGCAGCACATCCAAACTAGCGGGAGGCGGTTTATACAATGAGCAGTTCTTC. This translates into CASSTSKLAGGGLYNEQFF.

The genes are TRBV15 and TRBJ1-2; TRBD1 aligns across 8 bases. The germline CDR1 and CDR2 sequences are LNHNV and YYDKDF (reference sequence). The CDR3 extends over 14 amino acids. V dropped 3 bases and J dropped 2; count of bases not matched to a gene: 2. The CDR3 reads CATSSNRGNYGYTF. CDR3 nucleotide sequence: TGTGCCACCAGCAGTAACAGGGGGAACTATGGCTACACCTTC.

This clone appeared a single time. The J gene is TRBJ1-1, the V gene TRBV7-6, with TRBD1 as a possible D gene (5 bases). The CDR3 is 16 amino acids. V was clipped by 2 bases and J by 4 bases, with 17 bases between them. From germline, CDR1 is SGHVS and CDR2 FNYEAQ. In DNA form, the CDR3 reads TGTGCCAGCAGCTTAAACACCGGAGCTAGGGGCACTGAAGCTTTCTTT. This sequence encodes CASSLNTGARGTEAFF.

The genes are TRBV19 and TRBJ1-6; 9 bases align to TRBD1. Germline loops: CDR1 LNHDA, CDR2 SQIVND (reference sequence). V was clipped by 5 bases and J by 7 bases; unmatched bases: 6. The CDR3 is made up of 15 amino acids. For the CDR3, the DNA is TGTGCCAGTAGTTTATACAGGGGGCGAAATTCACCCCTCCACTTT. Translating gives CASSLYRGRNSPLHF. The complete variable domain, with remaining parts taken from reference TRBV19 and TRBJ1-6, reads DGGITQSPKYLFRKEGQNVTLSCEQNLNHDAMYWYRQDPGQGLRLIYYSQIVNDFQKGDIAEGYSVSREKKESFPLTVTSAQKNPTAFYLCASSLYRGRNSPLHFGNGTRLTVT.

Of note for this clone: The same CDR3 can be traced to other DNA sequences in this sample. The V call is TRBV9, the J call TRBJ1-3; D gene uncertain. CDR1 is SGDLS and CDR2 is YYNGEE in the germline V gene. CDR3 length: 13 amino acids. V was cut by 3 bases and J by 0 bases, with 4 bases left in between. The CDR3 here is CASSGSSGNTIYF. The CDR3 nucleotides are TGTGCCAGCAGCGGCAGCTCTGGAAACACCATATATTTT.

The rearrangement links TRBV7-3 to TRBJ2-1; D is perhaps TRBD2 (6 bases). There are 13 residues in the CDR3. The V gene lost 4 bases and the J gene lost 7 bases, with 11 bases spanning the gap. Germline assignment: CDR1 SGHTA and CDR2 FQGTGA. The CDR3 here is CASSWGGVNEQFF. The CDR3, as DNA: TGTGCCAGCAGCTGGGGCGGGGTGAATGAGCAGTTCTTC. Filled out from reference TRBV7-3 and TRBJ2-1, the complete variable domain reads GAGVSQTPSNKVTEKGKYVELRCDPISGHTALYWYRQSLGQGPEFLIYFQGTGAADDSGLPNDRFFAVRPEGSVSTLKIQRTERGDSAVYLCASSWGGVNEQFFGPGTRLTVL.

The CDR3, as DNA: TGTGCCAGCAGCTTCCCGGGAGGGCATGGGGAGACCCAGTACTTC. This sequence encodes CASSFPGGHGETQYF. The chain is built from TRBV7-8 and TRBJ2-5; 8 bases agree with TRBD2. The CDR3 contains 15 residues. Germline V gives CDR1 SGHVS, CDR2 FQNEAQ. The ends lost 3 bases at V and 5 bases at J; junction bases unmatched: 8.

This rearrangement joins TRBV5-6 to TRBJ1-3; a weak D match, TRBD1 (6 bases). The V end was cut by 2 bases, the J end by 4 bases, with 13 bases between. Per germline, CDR1 SGHDT and CDR2 YYEEEE. The CDR3 is made up of 15 amino acids. The CDR3 sequence is CASSFLRGLGNTIYF. The CDR3 DNA is TGTGCCAGCAGCTTCCTCAGGGGTCTCGGAAACACCATATATTTT.